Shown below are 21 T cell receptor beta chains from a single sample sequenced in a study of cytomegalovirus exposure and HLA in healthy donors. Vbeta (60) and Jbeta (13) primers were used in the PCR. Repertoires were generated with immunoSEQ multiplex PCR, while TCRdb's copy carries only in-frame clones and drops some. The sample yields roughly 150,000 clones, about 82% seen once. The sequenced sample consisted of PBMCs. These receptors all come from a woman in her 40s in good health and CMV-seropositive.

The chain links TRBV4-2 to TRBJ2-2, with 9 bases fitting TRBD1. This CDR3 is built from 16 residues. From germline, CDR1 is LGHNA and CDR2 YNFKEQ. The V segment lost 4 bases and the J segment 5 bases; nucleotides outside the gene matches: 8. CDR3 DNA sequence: TGTGCCAGCAGCCGCCCACAGGGGGCGCTTACCGGGGAGCTGTTTTTT. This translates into CASSRPQGALTGELFF.

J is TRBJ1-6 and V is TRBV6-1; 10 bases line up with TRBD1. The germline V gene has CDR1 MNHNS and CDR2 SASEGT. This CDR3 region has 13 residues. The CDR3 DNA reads TGTGCAGGGGGACAGGGGATAAATTCACCCCTCCACTTT. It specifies CAGGQGINSPLHF.

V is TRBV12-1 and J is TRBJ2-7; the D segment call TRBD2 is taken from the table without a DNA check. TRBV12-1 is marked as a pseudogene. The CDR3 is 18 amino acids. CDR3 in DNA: TGTGCCAGCAGCAAGACTAACTCCGGGACTAGCGGTACACACGAGCAGTACTTC. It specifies CASSKTNSGTSGTHEQYF.

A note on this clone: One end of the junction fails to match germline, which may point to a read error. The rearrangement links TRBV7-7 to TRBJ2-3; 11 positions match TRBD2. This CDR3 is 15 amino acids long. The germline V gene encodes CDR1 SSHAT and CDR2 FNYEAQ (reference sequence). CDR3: CASSSGLAGTDTQYF. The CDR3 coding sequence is TGTGCTAGCAGCTCGGGACTAGCGGGCACAGATACGCAGTATTTT.

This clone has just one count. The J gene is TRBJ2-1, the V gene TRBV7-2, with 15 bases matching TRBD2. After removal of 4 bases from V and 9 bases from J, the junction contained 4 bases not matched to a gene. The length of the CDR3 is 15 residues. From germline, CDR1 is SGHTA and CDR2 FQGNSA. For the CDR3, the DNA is TGTGCCAGCAGCTGGACTAGCGGGAGGGTTAGTGAGCAGTTCTTC. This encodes CASSWTSGRVSEQFF.

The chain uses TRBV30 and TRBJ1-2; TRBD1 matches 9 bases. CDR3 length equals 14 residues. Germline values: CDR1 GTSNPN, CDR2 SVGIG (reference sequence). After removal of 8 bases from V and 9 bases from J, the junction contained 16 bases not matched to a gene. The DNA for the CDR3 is TGTGCCCAGACTCCTCATAGGACAGGGGCCAGCTACACCTTC. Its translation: CAQTPHRTGASYTF. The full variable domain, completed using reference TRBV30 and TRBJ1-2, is SQTIHQWPATLVQPVGSPLSLECTVEGTSNPNLYWYRQAAGRGLQLLFYSVGIGQISSEVPQNLSASRPQDRQFILSSKKLLLSDSGFYLCAQTPHRTGASYTFGSGTRLTVV.

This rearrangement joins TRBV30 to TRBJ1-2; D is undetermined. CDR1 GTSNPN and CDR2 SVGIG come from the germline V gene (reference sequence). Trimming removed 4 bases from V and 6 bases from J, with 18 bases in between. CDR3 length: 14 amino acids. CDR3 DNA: TGTGCCTGGATTTGGAACCCCACGAGGGATGGCTACACCTTC. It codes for CAWIWNPTRDGYTF.

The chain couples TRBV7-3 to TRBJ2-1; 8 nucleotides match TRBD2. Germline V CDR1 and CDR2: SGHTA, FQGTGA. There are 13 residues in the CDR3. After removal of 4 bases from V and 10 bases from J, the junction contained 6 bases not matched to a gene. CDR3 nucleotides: TGTGCCAGCAGCTCGGAGAGCGGGGGCGAGCAGTTCTTC. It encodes CASSSESGGEQFF.

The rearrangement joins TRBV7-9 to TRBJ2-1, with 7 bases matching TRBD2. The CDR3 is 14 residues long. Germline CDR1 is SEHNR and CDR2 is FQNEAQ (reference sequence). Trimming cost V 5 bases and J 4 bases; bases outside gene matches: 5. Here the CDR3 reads CASSPGTTYNEQFF. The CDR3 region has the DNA TGTGCCAGCAGCCCCGGGACTACTTACAATGAGCAGTTCTTC.

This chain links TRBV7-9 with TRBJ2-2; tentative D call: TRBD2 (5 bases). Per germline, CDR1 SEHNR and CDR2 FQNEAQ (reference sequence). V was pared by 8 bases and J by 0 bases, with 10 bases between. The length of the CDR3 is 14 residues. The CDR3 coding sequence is TGTGCCAGCGGAGCGGCCGCGAACACCGGGGAGCTGTTTTTT. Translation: CASGAAANTGELFF.

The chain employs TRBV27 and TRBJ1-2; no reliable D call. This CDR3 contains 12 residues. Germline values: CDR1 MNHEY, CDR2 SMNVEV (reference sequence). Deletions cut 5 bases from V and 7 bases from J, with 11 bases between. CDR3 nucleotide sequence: TGTGCCAGCAGTACTCCCGTCGGTGGCTACACCTTC. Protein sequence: CASSTPVGGYTF.

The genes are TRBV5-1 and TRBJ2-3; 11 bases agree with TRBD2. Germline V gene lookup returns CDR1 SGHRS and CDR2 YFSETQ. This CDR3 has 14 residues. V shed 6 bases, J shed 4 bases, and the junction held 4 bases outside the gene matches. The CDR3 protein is CASTMTSGADTQYF. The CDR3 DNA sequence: TGCGCCAGCACAATGACTAGCGGGGCAGATACGCAGTATTTT.

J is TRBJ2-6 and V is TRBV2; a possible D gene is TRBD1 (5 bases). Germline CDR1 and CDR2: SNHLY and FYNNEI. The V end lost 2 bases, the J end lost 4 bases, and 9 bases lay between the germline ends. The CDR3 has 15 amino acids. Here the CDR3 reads CASSEWGDGANVLTF. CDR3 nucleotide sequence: TGTGCCAGCAGTGAATGGGGCGACGGGGCCAACGTCCTGACTTTC.

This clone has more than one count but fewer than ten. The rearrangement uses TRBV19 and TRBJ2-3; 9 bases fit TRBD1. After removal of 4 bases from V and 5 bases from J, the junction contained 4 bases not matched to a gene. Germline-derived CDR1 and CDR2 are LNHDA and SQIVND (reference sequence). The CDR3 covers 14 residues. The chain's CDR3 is CASSTGTGIDTQYF. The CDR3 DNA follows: TGTGCCAGTAGTACGGGGACAGGGATAGATACGCAGTATTTT.

CDR3 sequence (DNA): TGCGCCAGCAGCCAGTACCTAGGCGCAGAGACCCAGTACTTC. Its protein is CASSQYLGAETQYF. This chain connects TRBV4-1 to TRBJ2-5; no firm D call. Trimming shortened V by 3 bases and J by 4 bases, and 12 bases separated the two germline ends. The CDR3 length is 14 residues. The V gene's germline CDR1 is MGHRA and CDR2 YSYEKL.

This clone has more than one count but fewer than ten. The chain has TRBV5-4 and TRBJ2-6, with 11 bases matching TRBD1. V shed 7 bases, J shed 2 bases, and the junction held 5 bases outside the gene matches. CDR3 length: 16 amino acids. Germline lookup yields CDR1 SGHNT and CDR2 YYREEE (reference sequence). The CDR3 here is CASGGQGEAGANVLTF. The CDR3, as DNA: TGTGCCAGCGGGGGACAGGGGGAAGCTGGGGCCAACGTCCTGACTTTC. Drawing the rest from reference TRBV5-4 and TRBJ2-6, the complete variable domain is ETGVTQSPTHLIKTRGQQVTLRCSSQSGHNTVSWYQQALGQGPQFIFQYYREEENGRGNFPPRFSGLQFPNYSSELNVNALELDDSALYLCASGGQGEAGANVLTFGAGSRLTVL.

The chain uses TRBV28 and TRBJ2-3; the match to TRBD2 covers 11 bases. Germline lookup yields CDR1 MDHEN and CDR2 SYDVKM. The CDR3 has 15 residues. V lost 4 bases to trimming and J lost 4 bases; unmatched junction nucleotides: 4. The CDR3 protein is CASSSPGLAADTQYF. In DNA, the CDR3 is TGTGCCAGCAGTTCCCCGGGACTAGCGGCAGATACGCAGTATTTT.

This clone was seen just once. CDR3 in amino acids: CASRPNRGGGQPQHF. CDR3 nucleotides: TGTGCCAGCAGGCCCAACAGGGGTGGGGGGCAGCCCCAGCATTTT. The rearrangement uses TRBV6-6 and TRBJ1-5; 7 nucleotides align to TRBD1. J gave up 7 bases and V 6 bases, and 12 bases lay outside the gene matches. This CDR3 region has 15 residues. Germline CDR1 and CDR2: MNHNY and SVGAGI (reference sequence).

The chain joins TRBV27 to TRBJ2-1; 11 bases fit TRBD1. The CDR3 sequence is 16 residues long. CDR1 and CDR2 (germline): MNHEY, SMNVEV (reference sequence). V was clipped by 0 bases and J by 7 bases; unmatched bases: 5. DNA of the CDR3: TGTGCCAGCAGTTTATCCCCAGGGACAGGGGGGAATGAGCAGTTCTTC. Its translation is CASSLSPGTGGNEQFF.

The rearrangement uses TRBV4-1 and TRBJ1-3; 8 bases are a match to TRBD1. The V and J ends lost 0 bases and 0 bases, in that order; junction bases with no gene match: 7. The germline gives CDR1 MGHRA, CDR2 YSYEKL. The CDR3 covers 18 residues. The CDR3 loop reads CASSQEGQGATSGNTIYF. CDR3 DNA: TGCGCCAGCAGCCAAGAAGGGCAGGGGGCCACCTCTGGAAACACCATATATTTT.

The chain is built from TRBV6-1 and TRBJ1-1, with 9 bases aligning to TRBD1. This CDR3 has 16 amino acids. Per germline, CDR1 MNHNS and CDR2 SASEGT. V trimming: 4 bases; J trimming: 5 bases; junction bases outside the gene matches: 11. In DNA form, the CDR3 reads TGTGCCAGCAGTGCGGACAGGGGAGGCCCTGGGACTGAAGCTTTCTTT. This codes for CASSADRGGPGTEAFF.